This is a list of T cell receptor beta chains from one sample in a study of T cells in Graves' hyperthyroidism and ophthalmopathy. Each CDR3 protein is one row after TCRdb ran MiXCR on the multiplex PCR reads. The sample lists under 350,000 distinct CDR3 sequences; roughly an eighth were seen once. The source material was blood. The receptors were sampled from a woman between 35 and 50 years old with Graves' hyperthyroidism. Both conserved end residues are part of each CDR3. The D gene is left open where the match is weak. Clone size is shown for a subset of rows, as once, few, many or a class of expanded clone.

V: TRBV15; D: .; size: many; J: TRBJ2-7; CDR3: CATSRDQGGSMEQYF; DNA: TGTGCCACCAGCAGAGATCAGGGGGGTTCGATGGAGCAGTACTTC
V: TRBV12-3/TRBV12-4; D: .; size: many; J: TRBJ2-3; CDR3: CASSGRLVTSTDTQYF; DNA: TGTGCCAGCAGTGGACGACTAGTAACTAGCACAGATACGCAGTATTTT
V: TRBV28; D: TRBD2; size: many; J: TRBJ2-2; CDR3: CASGWTSASTGELFF; DNA: TGTGCCAGCGGGTGGACTAGCGCGTCAACCGGGGAGCTGTTTTTT
V: TRBV7-8; D: TRBD1; size: .; J: TRBJ1-3; CDR3: CASTRTGVSGNTIYF; DNA: TGTGCCAGCACCCGGACAGGGGTTAGTGGAAACACCATATATTTT
V: TRBV30; D: .; size: many; J: TRBJ2-1; CDR3: CAWGQLVEQFF; DNA: TGTGCCTGGGGACAATTAGTTGAGCAGTTCTTC
V: TRBV6-1; D: .; size: few; J: TRBJ2-3; CDR3: CASTSASTDTQYF; DNA: TGTGCCAGCACCAGCGCCAGCACAGATACGCAGTATTTT
V: TRBV30; D: .; size: many; J: TRBJ2-3; CDR3: CAWIKGGTDTQYF; DNA: TGTGCCTGGATAAAGGGCGGCACAGATACGCAGTATTTT
V: TRBV10-3; D: TRBD2; size: .; J: TRBJ2-1; CDR3: CAIRGGQLLAGYNEQFF; DNA: TGTGCCATCAGGGGAGGGCAACTTCTAGCGGGATACAATGAGCAGTTCTTC
V: TRBV19; D: TRBD2; size: .; J: TRBJ2-2; CDR3: CASIEAPGGLTGELFF; DNA: TGTGCCAGTATCGAGGCGCCCGGGGGGTTAACCGGGGAGCTGTTCTTT
V: TRBV11-2; D: .; size: many; J: TRBJ2-2; CDR3: CASSFAEGVAGELFF; DNA: TGTGCCAGCAGCTTTGCGGAGGGAGTGGCCGGGGAGCTGTTTTTT
V: TRBV20-1; D: .; size: many; J: TRBJ1-1; CDR3: CSAPGQNTEAFF; DNA: TGCAGTGCGCCGGGACAGAACACTGAAGCTTTCTTT
V: TRBV7-2; D: TRBD2; size: many; J: TRBJ2-5; CDR3: CASSLGGTGGKETQYF; DNA: TGTGCCAGCAGCTTAGGGGGGACGGGAGGGAAAGAGACCCAGTACTTC